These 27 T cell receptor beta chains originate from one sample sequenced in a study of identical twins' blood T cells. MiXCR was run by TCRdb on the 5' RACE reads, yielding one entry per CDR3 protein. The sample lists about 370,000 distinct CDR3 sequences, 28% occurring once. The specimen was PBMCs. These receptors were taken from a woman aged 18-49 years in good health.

The CDR3 sequence: CASSIRPDRGNTEAFF. In DNA form, the CDR3 reads TGTGCCAGTAGTATAAGGCCGGACAGGGGAAACACTGAAGCTTTCTTT. The rearrangement joins TRBV19 to TRBJ1-1; 9 nucleotides agree with TRBD1. This CDR3 comprises 16 residues. Germline CDR1 LNHDA, CDR2 SQIVND (reference sequence). V dropped 2 bases and J dropped 2; count of bases not matched to a gene: 6.

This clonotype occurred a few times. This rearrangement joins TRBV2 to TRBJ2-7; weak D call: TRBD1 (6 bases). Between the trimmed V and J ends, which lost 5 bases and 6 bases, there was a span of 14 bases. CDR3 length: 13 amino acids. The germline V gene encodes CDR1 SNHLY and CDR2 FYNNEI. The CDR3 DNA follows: TGTGCCAGCAGTCTGGACAGAGTGGGCGAGCAGTACTTC. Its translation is CASSLDRVGEQYF.

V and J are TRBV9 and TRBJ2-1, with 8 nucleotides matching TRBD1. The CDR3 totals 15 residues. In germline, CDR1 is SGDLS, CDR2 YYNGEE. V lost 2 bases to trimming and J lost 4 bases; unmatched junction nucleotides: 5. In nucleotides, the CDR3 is TGTGCCAGCAGCGTTGGACAGGGTTCGTACAATGAGCAGTTCTTC. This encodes CASSVGQGSYNEQFF.

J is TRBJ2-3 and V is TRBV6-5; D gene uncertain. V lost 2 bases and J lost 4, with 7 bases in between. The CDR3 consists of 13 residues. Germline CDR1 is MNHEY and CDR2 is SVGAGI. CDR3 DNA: TGTGCCAGCAGTTACCGAAACGCAGATACGCAGTATTTT. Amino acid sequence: CASSYRNADTQYF.

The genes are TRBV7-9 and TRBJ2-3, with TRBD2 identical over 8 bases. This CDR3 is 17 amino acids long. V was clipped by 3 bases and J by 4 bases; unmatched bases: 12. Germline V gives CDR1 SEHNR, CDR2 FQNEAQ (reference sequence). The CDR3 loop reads CASSFFTGTRNSDTQYF. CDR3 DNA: TGTGCCAGCAGCTTTTTTACGGGGACTAGGAACTCAGATACGCAGTATTTT.

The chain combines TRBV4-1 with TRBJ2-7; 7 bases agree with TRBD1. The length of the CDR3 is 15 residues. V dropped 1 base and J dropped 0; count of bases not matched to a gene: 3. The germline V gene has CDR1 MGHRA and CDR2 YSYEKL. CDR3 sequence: CASSQVTGASYEQYF. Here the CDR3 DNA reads TGCGCCAGCAGCCAAGTCACAGGGGCCTCCTACGAGCAGTACTTC.

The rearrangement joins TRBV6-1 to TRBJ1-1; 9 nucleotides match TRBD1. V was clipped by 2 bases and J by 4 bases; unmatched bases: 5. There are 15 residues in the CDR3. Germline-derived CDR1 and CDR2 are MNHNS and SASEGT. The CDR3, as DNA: TGTGCCAGCAGTGAATGGGGACAGGGACTCACTGAAGCTTTCTTT. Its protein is CASSEWGQGLTEAFF.

The CDR3 here is CASRELTTDTQYF. In DNA, the CDR3 is TGTGCCAGCAGAGAGCTTACTACCGATACGCAGTATTTT. The chain couples TRBV28 to TRBJ2-3; D gene unclear. This CDR3 region has 13 residues. Per germline, CDR1 MDHEN and CDR2 SYDVKM. The V gene lost 6 bases and the J gene lost 6 bases, with 13 bases spanning the gap. The entire variable domain, with the rest obtained from reference TRBV28 and TRBJ2-3, is as follows: DVKVTQSSRYLVKRTGEKVFLECVQDMDHENMFWYRQDPGLGLRLIYFSYDVKMKEKGDIPEGYSVSREKKERFSLILESASTNQTSMYLCASRELTTDTQYFGPGTRLTVL.

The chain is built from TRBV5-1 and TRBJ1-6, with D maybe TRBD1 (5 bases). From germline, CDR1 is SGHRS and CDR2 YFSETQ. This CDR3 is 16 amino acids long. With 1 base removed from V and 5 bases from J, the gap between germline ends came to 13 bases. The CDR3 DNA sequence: TGCGCCAGCAGCTTGTCATCGGGAGGGGATAATTCACCCCTCCACTTT. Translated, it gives CASSLSSGGDNSPLHF.

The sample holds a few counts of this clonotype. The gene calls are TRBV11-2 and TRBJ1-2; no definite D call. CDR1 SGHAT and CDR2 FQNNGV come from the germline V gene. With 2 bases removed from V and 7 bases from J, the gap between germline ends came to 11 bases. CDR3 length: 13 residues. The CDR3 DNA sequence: TGTGCCAGCAGCTTATCCGGGGTCCCTGGCTACACCTTC. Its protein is CASSLSGVPGYTF.

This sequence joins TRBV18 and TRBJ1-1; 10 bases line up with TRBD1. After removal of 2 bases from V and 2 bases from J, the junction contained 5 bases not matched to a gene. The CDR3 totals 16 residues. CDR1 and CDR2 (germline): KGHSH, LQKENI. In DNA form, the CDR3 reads TGTGCCAGCTCACCAATGACAGGGGGCATAAACACTGAAGCTTTCTTT. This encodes CASSPMTGGINTEAFF.

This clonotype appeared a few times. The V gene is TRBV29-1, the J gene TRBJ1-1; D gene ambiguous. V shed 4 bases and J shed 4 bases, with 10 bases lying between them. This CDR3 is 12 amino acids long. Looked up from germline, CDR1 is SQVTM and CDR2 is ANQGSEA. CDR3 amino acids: CSVGPSGTEAFF. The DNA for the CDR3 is TGCAGCGTTGGACCCTCGGGCACTGAAGCTTTCTTT.

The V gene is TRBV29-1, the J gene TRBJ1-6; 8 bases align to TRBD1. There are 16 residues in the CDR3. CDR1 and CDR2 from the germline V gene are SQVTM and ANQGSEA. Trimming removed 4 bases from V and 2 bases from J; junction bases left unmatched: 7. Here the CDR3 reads CSVAIDRGPYNSPLHF. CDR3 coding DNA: TGCAGCGTTGCGATAGACAGGGGCCCCTATAATTCACCCCTCCACTTT. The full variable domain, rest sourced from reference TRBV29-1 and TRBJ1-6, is SAVISQKPSRDICQRGTSLTIQCQVDSQVTMMFWYRQQPGQSLTLIATANQGSEATYESGFVIDKFPISRPNLTFSTLTVSNMSPEDSSIYLCSVAIDRGPYNSPLHFGNGTRLTVT.

CDR3 DNA sequence: TGCGCCAGCAGCGCCGATCATCTGGGGAGGAGCAATGGCTACACCTTC. This translates into CASSADHLGRSNGYTF. This rearrangement joins TRBV10-2 to TRBJ1-2; D gene uncertain. Germline-derived CDR1 and CDR2 are WSHSY and SAAADI. Trimming took off 6 bases at V and 6 bases at J, with 23 bases between the two ends. This CDR3 has 16 amino acids.

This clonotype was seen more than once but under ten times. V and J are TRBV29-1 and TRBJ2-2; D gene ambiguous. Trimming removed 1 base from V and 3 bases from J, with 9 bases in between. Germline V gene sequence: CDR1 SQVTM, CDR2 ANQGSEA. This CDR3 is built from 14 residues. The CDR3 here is CSVEGHGDTGELFF. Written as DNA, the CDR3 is TGCAGCGTTGAAGGCCACGGAGACACCGGGGAGCTGTTTTTT.

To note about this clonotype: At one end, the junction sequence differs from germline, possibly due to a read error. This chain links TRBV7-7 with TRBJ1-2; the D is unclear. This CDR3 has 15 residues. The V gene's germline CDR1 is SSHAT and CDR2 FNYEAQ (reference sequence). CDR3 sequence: CASSSIAIAQYGYTF. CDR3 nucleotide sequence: TGTGCTAGCAGCTCAATAGCGATCGCGCAATATGGCTACACCTTC.

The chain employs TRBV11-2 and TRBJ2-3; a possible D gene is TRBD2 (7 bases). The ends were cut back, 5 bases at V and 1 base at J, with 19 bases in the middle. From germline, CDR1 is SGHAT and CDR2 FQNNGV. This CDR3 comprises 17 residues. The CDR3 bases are TGTGCCAGCAGCCCTCTGAGCGCGGGGGCCCGCACAGATACGCAGTATTTT. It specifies CASSPLSAGARTDTQYF.

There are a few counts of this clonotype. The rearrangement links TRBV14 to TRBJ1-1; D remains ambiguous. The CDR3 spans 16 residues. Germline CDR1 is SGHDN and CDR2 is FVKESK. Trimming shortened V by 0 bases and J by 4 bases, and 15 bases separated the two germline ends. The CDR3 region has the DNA TGTGCCAGCAGCCAAGATGCCGGCAATTTCCTCACTGAAGCTTTCTTT. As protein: CASSQDAGNFLTEAFF.

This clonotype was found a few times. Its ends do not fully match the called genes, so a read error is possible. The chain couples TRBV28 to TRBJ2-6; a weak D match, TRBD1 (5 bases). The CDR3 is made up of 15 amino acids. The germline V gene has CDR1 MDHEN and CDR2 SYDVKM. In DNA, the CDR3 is TGTGCCAGCAGTTTTTTCCTCTCTGGGGCCAACGTCCAGACTTTC. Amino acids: CASSFFLSGANVQTF. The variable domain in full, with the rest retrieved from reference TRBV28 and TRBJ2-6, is DVKVTQSSRYLVKRTGEKVFLECVQDMDHENMFWYRQDPGLGLRLIYFSYDVKMKEKGDIPEGYSVSREKKERFSLILESASTNQTSMYLCASSFFLSGANVQTFGAGSRLTVL.

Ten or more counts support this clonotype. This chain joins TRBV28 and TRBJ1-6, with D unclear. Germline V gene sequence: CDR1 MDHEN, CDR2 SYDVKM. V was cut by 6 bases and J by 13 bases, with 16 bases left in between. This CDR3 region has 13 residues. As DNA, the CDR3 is TGTGCCAGCAGAGGCTGGGCAAGAGGGCCCCTCCACTTT. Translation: CASRGWARGPLHF.

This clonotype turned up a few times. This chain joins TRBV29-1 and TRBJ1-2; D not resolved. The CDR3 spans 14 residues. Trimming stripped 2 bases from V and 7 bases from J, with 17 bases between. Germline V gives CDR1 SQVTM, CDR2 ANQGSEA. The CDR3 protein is CSVEKDPGLSGYTF. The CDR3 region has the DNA TGCAGCGTTGAAAAAGATCCGGGTTTAAGTGGCTACACCTTC.

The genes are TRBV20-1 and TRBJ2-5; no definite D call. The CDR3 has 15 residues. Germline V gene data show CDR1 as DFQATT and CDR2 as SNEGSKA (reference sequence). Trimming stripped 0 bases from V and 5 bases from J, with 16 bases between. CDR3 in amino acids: CSARDGVGKWETQYF. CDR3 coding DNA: TGCAGTGCTAGAGACGGCGTGGGGAAGTGGGAGACCCAGTACTTC.

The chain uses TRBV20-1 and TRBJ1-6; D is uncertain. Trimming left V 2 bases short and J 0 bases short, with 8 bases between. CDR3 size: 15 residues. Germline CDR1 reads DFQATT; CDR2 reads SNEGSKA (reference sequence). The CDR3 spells CSARPPSSYNSPLHF. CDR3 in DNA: TGCAGTGCTAGACCCCCAAGCTCCTATAATTCACCCCTCCACTTT.

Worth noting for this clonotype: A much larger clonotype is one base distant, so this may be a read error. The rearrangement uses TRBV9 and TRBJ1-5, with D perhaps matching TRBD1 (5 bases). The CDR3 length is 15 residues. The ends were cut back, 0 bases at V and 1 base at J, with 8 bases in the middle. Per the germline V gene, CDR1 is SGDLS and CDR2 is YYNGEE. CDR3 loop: CASSVVGDSNQPQHF. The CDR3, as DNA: TGTGCCAGCAGCGTAGTGGGGGACAGCAATCAGCCCCAGCATTTT.

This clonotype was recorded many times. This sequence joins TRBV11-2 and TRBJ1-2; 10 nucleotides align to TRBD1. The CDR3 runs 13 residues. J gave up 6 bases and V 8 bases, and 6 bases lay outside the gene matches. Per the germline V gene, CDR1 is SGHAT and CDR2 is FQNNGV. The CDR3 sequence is CASSLGTGDGYTF. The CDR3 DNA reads TGTGCCAGCTCACTAGGGACAGGGGATGGCTACACCTTC.

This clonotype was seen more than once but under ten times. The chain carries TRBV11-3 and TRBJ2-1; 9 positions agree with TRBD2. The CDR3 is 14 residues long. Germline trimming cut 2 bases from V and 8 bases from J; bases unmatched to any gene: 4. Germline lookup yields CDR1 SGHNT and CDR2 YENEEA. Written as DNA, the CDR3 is TGTGCCAGCAGCTTACAGCGGGGGGTCGATGAGCAGTTCTTC. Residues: CASSLQRGVDEQFF.

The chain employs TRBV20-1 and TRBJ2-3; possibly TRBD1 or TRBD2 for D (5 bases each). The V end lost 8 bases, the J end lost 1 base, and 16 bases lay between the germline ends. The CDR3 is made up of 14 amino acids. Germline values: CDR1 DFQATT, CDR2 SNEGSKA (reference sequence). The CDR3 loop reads CSLTWGTRTDTQYF. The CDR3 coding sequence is TGCAGTTTGACGTGGGGGACCCGCACAGATACGCAGTATTTT.